This T cell receptor (beta chain) came from a study of Ad26.COV2.S vaccination and SARS-CoV-2 variants. Regarding treatment: about 20 received Ad26.COV2.S at low or high dose, single or two shots; roughly 5 received placebo; per-sample allocation not given. The investigators took samples on day 63 after the first vaccine or placebo injection. The donor was a Boston adult aged 18-55 years. Trimming stripped 4 bases from V and 0 bases from J, with 3 bases between. The germline V gene encodes CDR1 KGHDR and CDR2 SFDVKD. The CDR3 extends over 12 amino acids. Clones were read by immunoSEQ multiplex PCR, and TCRdb kept only the in-frame ones, dropping some. The table lists some 420,000 clones, around 89% of them singletons, with 3.6% in the top ten.

Sequencing used peripheral blood, obtained in a trial of Ad26.COV2.S vaccine versus placebo. This clonotype originated in a person aged 18 to 65 who received the Ad26.COV2.S COVID-19 vaccine or a placebo. V usage is TRBV24-1 and J usage is TRBJ2-7; D gene ambiguous. CDR3 sequence: CATSDSSYEQYF. In DNA, the CDR3 is TGTGCCACCAGTGACAGCTCCTACGAGCAGTACTTC.